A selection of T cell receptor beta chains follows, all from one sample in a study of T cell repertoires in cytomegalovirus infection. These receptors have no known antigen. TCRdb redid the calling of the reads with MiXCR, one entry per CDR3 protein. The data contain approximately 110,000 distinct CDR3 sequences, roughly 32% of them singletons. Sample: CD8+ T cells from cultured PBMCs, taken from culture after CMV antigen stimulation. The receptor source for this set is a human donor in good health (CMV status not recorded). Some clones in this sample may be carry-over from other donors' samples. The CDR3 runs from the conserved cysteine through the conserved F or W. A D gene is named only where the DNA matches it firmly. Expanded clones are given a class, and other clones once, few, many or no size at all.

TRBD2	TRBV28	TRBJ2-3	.	TGTGCCAGCAGCTCGCGACTAGCGGGGGGTCTCACAGATACGCAGTATTTT	CASSSRLAGGLTDTQYF
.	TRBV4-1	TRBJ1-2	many	TGCGCCAGCAGCCAAGAAGGTTCGCCCATAGCTAACTATGGCTACACCTTC	CASSQEGSPIANYGYTF
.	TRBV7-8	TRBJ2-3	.	TGTGCCAGCAGCTTAGTTCCAGGGTCGGCAGATACGCAGAATTTT	CASSLVPGSADTQNF
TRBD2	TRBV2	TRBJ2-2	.	TGTGCCAGCAGGGGACTAGTCACGACCGGGGAGCTGTTTTTT	CASRGLVTTGELFF
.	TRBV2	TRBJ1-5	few	TGTGCCAGCAGTGAAGCGAGGTCCAGCAATCAGCCCCAGCATTTT	CASSEARSSNQPQHF
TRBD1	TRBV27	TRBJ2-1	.	TGTGCCAGCAGTTGGACAGGGAACCCCAATGAGCAGTTCTTC	CASSWTGNPNEQFF
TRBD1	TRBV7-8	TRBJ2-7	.	TGTGCCAGCAGCTTAAGTCTGGGACAGGCGGCCTACGAGCAGTACTTC	CASSLSLGQAAYEQYF
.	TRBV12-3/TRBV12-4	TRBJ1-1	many	TGTGCCAGCAGTGACACTGAAGCTTTCTTT	CASSDTEAFF
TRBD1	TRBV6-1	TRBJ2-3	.	TGTGCCAGCAGAACGCGTCCGATACAGGGGGCGCGGCAGCCCCAGTATTTT	CASRTRPIQGARQPQYF
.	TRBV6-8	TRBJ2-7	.	TGTGCCAGCAGTTTCGTCGGTAGCTCCTACGAGCAGTACTTC	CASSFVGSSYEQYF
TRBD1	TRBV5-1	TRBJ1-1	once	TGCGCCAGCAGCTTAGGGATCGGACAGGGGGTCTCTGAAGCTTTCTTT	CASSLGIGQGVSEAFF
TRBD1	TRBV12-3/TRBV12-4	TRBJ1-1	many	TGTGCCAGCAGTCTCAACCCCCCGGGACAGCACACTGAAGCTTTCTTT	CASSLNPPGQHTEAFF
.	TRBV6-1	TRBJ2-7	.	TGTGCCAGCAGCGATACGGGACTGGTCCACGAGCAGTACTTC	CASSDTGLVHEQYF
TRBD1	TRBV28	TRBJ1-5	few	TGTGCCAGCAGTTTTGAGATGACAGGGGGTCAGCCCCAGCATTTT	CASSFEMTGGQPQHF
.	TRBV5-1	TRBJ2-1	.	TGCGCCAGCAGCTTGGCCATAGGGTGGGTCGGCAATGAGCAGTTCTTC	CASSLAIGWVGNEQFF
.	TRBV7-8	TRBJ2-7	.	TGTGCCAGCAGCTTAGGGTCGCAGGCCCTCCGAAACGAGCAGTACTTC	CASSLGSQALRNEQYF
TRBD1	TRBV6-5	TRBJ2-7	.	TGTGCCAGCAGTTACTCGGGACAGGGGGCTAACGAGCAGTACTTC	CASSYSGQGANEQYF
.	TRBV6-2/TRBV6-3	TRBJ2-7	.	TGTGCCAGCAGTTCCGGGGGACGGATGCTCACCTACGAGCAGTACTTC	CASSSGGRMLTYEQYF
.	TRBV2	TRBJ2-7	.	TGTGCCAGCAGTGAATCGCGGGGTTTGGCCTACGAGCAGTACTTC	CASSESRGLAYEQYF
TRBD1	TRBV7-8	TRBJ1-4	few	TGTGCCAGCAGCACAATGGGACAGGTCAATGAAAAACTGTTTTTT	CASSTMGQVNEKLFF
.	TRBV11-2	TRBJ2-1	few	TGTGCCAGCAGCTTAGCGGGTAACAGAAATGAGCAGTTCTTC	CASSLAGNRNEQFF
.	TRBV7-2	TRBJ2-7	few	TGTGCCAGCAGCCCCAATACCTACGAGCAGTACTTC	CASSPNTYEQYF
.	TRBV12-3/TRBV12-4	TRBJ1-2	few	TGTGCCAGCAGTCCCCTAGGACGGACGCGAGATGACTATGGCTACACCTTC	CASSPLGRTRDDYGYTF
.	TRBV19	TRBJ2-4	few	.	CASSPVGEHSVLRRHIQYF
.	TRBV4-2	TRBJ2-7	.	TGTGCCAGCAGCCAAGGGATCGTGTCCGAGCAGTACTTC	CASSQGIVSEQYF
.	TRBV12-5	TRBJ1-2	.	TGTGCTAGTGGTTTCTCCCCCGGGGCAGGGTCCGGCTACACCTTC	CASGFSPGAGSGYTF
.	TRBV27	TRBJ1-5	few	TGTGCCAGCAGTCCTTTGGGGTTTATTCAGCCCCAGCATTTT	CASSPLGFIQPQHF
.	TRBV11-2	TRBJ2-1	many	TGTGCCAGCAGCTCCTTGACTAGACGCTCCTACAATGAGCAGTTCTTC	CASSSLTRRSYNEQFF
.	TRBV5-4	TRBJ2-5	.	TGTGCCAGCAGCCTAATTGGGGTTTTGGAGACCCAGTACTTC	CASSLIGVLETQYF
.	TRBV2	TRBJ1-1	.	TGTGCCCCAGCCATTGGGGGCACTGAAGCTTTCTTT	CAPAIGGTEAFF
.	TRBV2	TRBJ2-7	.	TGTGCCAGCAGTGAAGATCGAGGGTTTAGGGCCTACGAGCAGTACTTC	CASSEDRGFRAYEQYF
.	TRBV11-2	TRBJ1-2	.	TGTGCCAGCAGACCCACAGGGAACTATGGCTACACCTTC	CASRPTGNYGYTF
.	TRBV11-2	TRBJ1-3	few	TGTGCCAGCAGCCGCTGGGAGGGACAAAAAAACACCATATATTTT	CASSRWEGQKNTIYF
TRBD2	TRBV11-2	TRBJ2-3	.	TGTGCCAGCAGCCCCCCGGGGCTAGCGGGGGGAAAAACAGATACGCAGTATTTT	CASSPPGLAGGKTDTQYF
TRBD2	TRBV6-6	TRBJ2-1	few	TGTGCCAGCCTGGGGGGGTTTAATGAGCAGTTCTTC	CASLGGFNEQFF
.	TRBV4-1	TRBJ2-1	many	TGCGCCAGCAGCCACCGCGGGGGAACAGGGCGTCCGGACAATGAGCAGTTCTTC	CASSHRGGTGRPDNEQFF
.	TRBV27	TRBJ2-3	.	TGTGCCAGCAGTTGGGGGCGCAGCACAGATACGCAGTATTTT	CASSWGRSTDTQYF
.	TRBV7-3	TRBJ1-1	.	TGTGCCAGCAGCTCCCAGGGCGGCGCTTTCTTT	CASSSQGGAFF
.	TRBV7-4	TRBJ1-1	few	TGTGCCAGCAGCTTAGGGGCCGGGACATTACTGAACACTGAAGCTTTCTTT	CASSLGAGTLLNTEAFF
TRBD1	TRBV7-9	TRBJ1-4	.	TGTGCCAGCAGCAGAGACAGGGAGTATGAAAAACTGTTTTTT	CASSRDREYEKLFF
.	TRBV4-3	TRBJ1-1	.	TGCGCCAGCAGCTACATTAGGGGAGGCACTGAAGCTTTCTTT	CASSYIRGGTEAFF
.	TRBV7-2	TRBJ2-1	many	TGTGCCAGCAGCTTAGGGCTCTACAATGAGCAGTTCTTC	CASSLGLYNEQFF
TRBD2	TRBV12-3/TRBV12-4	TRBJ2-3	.	TGTGCCAGCAGTTTGTCTAGCGGGGTCACAGATACGCAGTATTTT	CASSLSSGVTDTQYF
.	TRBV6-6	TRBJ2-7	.	TGTGCCAGCAATGGACAGTCCTACGAGCAGTACTTC	CASNGQSYEQYF
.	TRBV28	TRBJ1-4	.	TGTGCCAGCCAGGTTTCCCCCGCAACTAATGAAAAACTGTTTTTT	CASQVSPATNEKLFF
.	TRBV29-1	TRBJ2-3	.	TGCAGCGTTCCCGGGGTAGATACGCAGTATTTT	CSVPGVDTQYF
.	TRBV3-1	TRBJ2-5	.	TGTGCCAGCAGCCAAGATGGGCGGGATCAAGAGACCCAGTACTTC	CASSQDGRDQETQYF
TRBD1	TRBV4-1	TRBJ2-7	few	TGCGCCAGCAGCCGAGGACAGGGTGCCGAGCAGTACTTC	CASSRGQGAEQYF
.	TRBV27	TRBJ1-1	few	TGTGCCAGCAAACAGGGACAATACACTGAAGCTTTCTTT	CASKQGQYTEAFF
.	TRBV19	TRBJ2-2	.	TGTGCCAGTAGTATAGGGGGCGGGGAGCTGTTTTTT	CASSIGGGELFF
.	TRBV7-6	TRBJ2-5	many	TGTGCCAGCAGCTTTGGAGGGGGTCAGGGAGAGACCCAGTACTTC	CASSFGGGQGETQYF
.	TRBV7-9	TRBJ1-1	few	TGTGCCAGCAGCCCGCTTGGGGTAGGATTAACTGAAGCTTTCTTT	CASSPLGVGLTEAFF
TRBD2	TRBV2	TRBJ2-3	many	TGTGCCAGCAAACCGGGACTAGGTCGGGGAGATACGCAGTATTTT	CASKPGLGRGDTQYF
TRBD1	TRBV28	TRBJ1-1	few	TGTGCCAGCAGTCGGGACAGAGATTATTTGAACACTGAAGCTTTCTTT	CASSRDRDYLNTEAFF
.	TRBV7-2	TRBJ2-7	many	TGTGCCAGCAGCTTTCGGGGGAACGAGCAGTACTTC	CASSFRGNEQYF
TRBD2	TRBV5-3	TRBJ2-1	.	TGTGCCAGCAGCCCCCTTAGAGGGAGGGACAATGAGCAGTTCTTC	CASSPLRGRDNEQFF
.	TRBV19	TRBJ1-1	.	TGTGCCAGTAGTCCATTTGTGGGGGCTCCTGAAGCTTTCTTT	CASSPFVGAPEAFF